A selection of T cell receptor beta chains follows, all from one sample in a study of blood T cell repertoires in COVID-19. Libraries were prepared by immunoSEQ multiplex PCR; TCRdb keeps only in-frame clonotypes and omits some of them. The repertoire holds approximately 390,000 clones, with nearly 90% as singletons. The sequenced sample consisted of peripheral blood. Receptor source: a man in his late teens or twenties with active or convalescent COVID-19. Both conserved end residues are part of each CDR3. Each record gives: J gene, V gene, clone size, D gene, CDR3 protein, CDR3 DNA. A D gene is named only where the DNA matches it firmly. Only part of the rows carry a size: once, few, many, or a class if the clone is expanded.

j_gene: TRBJ2-3; v_gene: TRBV9; abundance: NA; d_gene: NA; CDR3aa: CASSAGFPDTQYF; CDR3nt: TGTGCCAGCAGCGCGGGGTTCCCAGATACGCAGTATTTT
j_gene: TRBJ2-2; v_gene: TRBV7-9; abundance: NA; d_gene: NA; CDR3aa: CASSLVAVVTGELFF; CDR3nt: TGTGCCAGCAGCTTAGTGGCAGTTGTCACCGGGGAGCTGTTTTTT
j_gene: TRBJ1-3; v_gene: TRBV4-2; abundance: few; d_gene: NA; CDR3aa: CASSQAGGLYSGNTIYF; CDR3nt: TGTGCCAGCAGCCAAGCGGGCGGACTTTACTCTGGAAACACCATATATTTT
j_gene: TRBJ1-5; v_gene: TRBV6-6; abundance: NA; d_gene: TRBD1; CDR3aa: CASSQLSRYRGRGQPQHF; CDR3nt: TGTGCCAGCAGTCAACTATCCCGATACAGGGGGCGAGGTCAGCCCCAGCATTTT
j_gene: TRBJ1-5; v_gene: TRBV18; abundance: few; d_gene: NA; CDR3aa: CASSPWGDFQPQHF; CDR3nt: TGTGCCAGCTCACCTTGGGGGGATTTTCAGCCCCAGCATTTT
j_gene: TRBJ2-5; v_gene: TRBV6-6; abundance: NA; d_gene: NA; CDR3aa: CASSYESGAETQYF; CDR3nt: TGTGCCAGCAGTTACGAGTCAGGGGCAGAGACCCAGTACTTC
j_gene: TRBJ1-1; v_gene: TRBV5-1; abundance: once; d_gene: NA; CDR3aa: CASSLQSGREAFF; CDR3nt: TGCGCCAGCAGCTTGCAGTCTGGGCGTGAAGCTTTCTTT
j_gene: TRBJ2-1; v_gene: TRBV5-5; abundance: once; d_gene: TRBD2; CDR3aa: CASTRRSLGLAGGNEQFF; CDR3nt: TGTGCCAGCACAAGAAGATCCCTCGGGCTAGCGGGGGGAAATGAGCAGTTCTTC
j_gene: TRBJ2-7; v_gene: TRBV27; abundance: NA; d_gene: TRBD2; CDR3aa: CASSLTSGNEQYF; CDR3nt: TGTGCCAGCAGTTTAACTAGCGGGAACGAGCAGTACTTC
j_gene: TRBJ2-6; v_gene: TRBV7-2; abundance: NA; d_gene: NA; CDR3aa: CASSLDLGQTSGANVLTF; CDR3nt: TGTGCCAGCAGCTTAGATCTCGGCCAAACCTCTGGGGCCAACGTGCTGACTTTC